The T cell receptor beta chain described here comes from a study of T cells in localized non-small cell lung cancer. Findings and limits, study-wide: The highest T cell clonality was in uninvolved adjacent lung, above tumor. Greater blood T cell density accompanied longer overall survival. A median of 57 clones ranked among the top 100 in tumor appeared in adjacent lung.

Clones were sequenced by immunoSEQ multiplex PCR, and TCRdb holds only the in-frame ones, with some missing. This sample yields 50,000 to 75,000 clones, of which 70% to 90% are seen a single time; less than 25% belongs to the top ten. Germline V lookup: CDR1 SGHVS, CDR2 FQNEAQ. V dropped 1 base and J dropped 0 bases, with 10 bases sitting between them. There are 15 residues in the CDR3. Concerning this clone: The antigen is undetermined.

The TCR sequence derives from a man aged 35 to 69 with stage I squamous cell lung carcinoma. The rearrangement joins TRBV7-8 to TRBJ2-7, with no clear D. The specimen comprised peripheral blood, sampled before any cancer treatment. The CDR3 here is CASSLERVISYEQYF. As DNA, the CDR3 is TGTGCCAGCAGCTTAGAACGCGTTATCTCCTACGAGCAGTACTTC.